This T cell receptor beta chain was recorded in a study of brain T cells in children with intractable seizures. This clone has a handful of counts. Here immunoSEQ multiplex PCR was the method, and the copy in TCRdb shows in-frame clones only, minus some. The sample gives roughly 69,000 clones, about 96% of which show up once; over 0.35% is in the top ten. Only cases whose brain tissue showed the highest T cell transcript signatures were sequenced. The specimen was peripheral blood, collected at surgery. The TCR comes from a boy under three years old with focal cortical dysplasia and intractable seizures.

DNA for the CDR3: TGTGCCAGCAGCTTCGAACAGGGGGCTTTTGTCCGCTATGGCTACACCTTC. This translates into CASSFEQGAFVRYGYTF. This rearrangement joins TRBV5-4 to TRBJ1-2, with 9 bases matching TRBD1. This CDR3 spans 17 amino acids. Germline loops: CDR1 SGHNT, CDR2 YYREEE (reference sequence). J gave up 4 bases and V 2 bases, and 12 bases lay outside the gene matches.